These T cell receptor beta chains were read from a single sample in a study of T-cell memory formation after mild COVID-19. One entry per CDR3 protein, called by TCRdb with MiXCR from the 5' RACE reads. The data contain 100,000 to 150,000 distinct CDR3 sequences, about a sixth of them singletons. The sequenced sample was PBMCs or a T cell subset sorted from them (not recorded which). Receptors were obtained from a man younger than 35 who had mild COVID-19 (a few samples of this study predate the infection). Cell type and time point are not known. The CDR3 runs from the conserved cysteine through the conserved F or W. The order of the fields is D gene, V gene, clone size, J gene, CDR3 DNA, CDR3 protein. A D gene is named only where the DNA matches it firmly. Part of the rows lack a size; the others show once, few, many or a class for expanded clones.

d_call: TRBD2; v_call: TRBV20-1; clone_size: .; j_call: TRBJ2-5; cdr3_nt: TGCAGTGCTAGAGACGGACTAGCCCAAGAGACCCAGTACTTC; cdr3_aa: CSARDGLAQETQYF
d_call: .; v_call: TRBV7-4; clone_size: .; j_call: TRBJ1-5; cdr3_nt: TGTGCCAGCAGCTTACCCCTCCGCCTCAATCAGCCCCAGCATTTT; cdr3_aa: CASSLPLRLNQPQHF
d_call: .; v_call: TRBV24-1; clone_size: .; j_call: TRBJ2-2; cdr3_nt: TGTGCCACCAGTGGGCTGAAGGCGGGGACGGGGGAGCTGTTTTTT; cdr3_aa: CATSGLKAGTGELFF
d_call: .; v_call: TRBV28; clone_size: few; j_call: TRBJ2-4; cdr3_nt: TGTGCCAGCAGTCCCCGGGGACACCTAGCCAAAAACATTCAGTACTTC; cdr3_aa: CASSPRGHLAKNIQYF
d_call: .; v_call: TRBV6-5; clone_size: few; j_call: TRBJ1-1; cdr3_nt: TGTGCCAGCAGTTACGTCCGGGTAAGGGAAGCTTTCTTT; cdr3_aa: CASSYVRVREAFF
d_call: .; v_call: TRBV5-1; clone_size: .; j_call: TRBJ2-3; cdr3_nt: TGCGCCAGCAGCTTGGCGGGGGATTCGAATACGCAGTATTTT; cdr3_aa: CASSLAGDSNTQYF
d_call: .; v_call: TRBV2; clone_size: .; j_call: TRBJ2-5; cdr3_nt: TGTGCCAGCAGTGAAATCCCCGGGGGCGCAGGGGAGACCCAGTACTTC; cdr3_aa: CASSEIPGGAGETQYF
d_call: .; v_call: TRBV10-3; clone_size: few; j_call: TRBJ2-5; cdr3_nt: TGTGCCATCAGTGAGTCGATTAACCCCCCAGAGACCCAGTACTTC; cdr3_aa: CAISESINPPETQYF
d_call: TRBD1; v_call: TRBV20-1; clone_size: many; j_call: TRBJ2-6; cdr3_nt: TGCAGTGCTAGATCGACAGGGGGTACAGGGGCCAACGTCCTGACTTTC; cdr3_aa: CSARSTGGTGANVLTF
d_call: .; v_call: TRBV5-1; clone_size: few; j_call: TRBJ2-3; cdr3_nt: TGCGCCAGCACCTGGGGAAGGAGCACAGATACGCAGTATTTT; cdr3_aa: CASTWGRSTDTQYF
d_call: .; v_call: TRBV6-2/TRBV6-3; clone_size: .; j_call: TRBJ2-2; cdr3_nt: TGTGCCAGCAGTTACAGCTGGGGGAGAACTACCGGGGAGCTGTTTTTT; cdr3_aa: CASSYSWGRTTGELFF
d_call: .; v_call: TRBV4-2; clone_size: .; j_call: TRBJ2-5; cdr3_nt: TGTGCCAGCAGCCAAAAAGGCGTCCAAGAGACCCAGTACTTC; cdr3_aa: CASSQKGVQETQYF
d_call: .; v_call: TRBV5-1; clone_size: few; j_call: TRBJ1-5; cdr3_nt: TGCGCCAGCAGCTCAGGAGGGGGGGATCAGCCCCAGCATTTT; cdr3_aa: CASSSGGGDQPQHF
d_call: .; v_call: TRBV6-5; clone_size: .; j_call: TRBJ2-2; cdr3_nt: TGTGCCAGCAGTTACGCTACGAGTGCCCACCACGGGGAGCTGTTTTTT; cdr3_aa: CASSYATSAHHGELFF
d_call: .; v_call: TRBV7-6; clone_size: few; j_call: TRBJ2-2; cdr3_nt: TGTGCCAGCAGCTTAGCGTGGGGGCTGGGCGGGGAGCTGTTTTTT; cdr3_aa: CASSLAWGLGGELFF
d_call: TRBD2; v_call: TRBV4-3; clone_size: many; j_call: TRBJ2-7; cdr3_nt: TGCGCCAGCAGCCAGGGACTAGCGGGGGGTAGGTCCTACGAGCAGTACTTC; cdr3_aa: CASSQGLAGGRSYEQYF
d_call: .; v_call: TRBV2; clone_size: .; j_call: TRBJ2-7; cdr3_nt: TGTGCCAGCCGGAGGGAGGTGGAGCAGTACTTC; cdr3_aa: CASRREVEQYF
d_call: TRBD2; v_call: TRBV28; clone_size: few; j_call: TRBJ2-5; cdr3_nt: TGTGCCAGCAGTCCCGAGGCGGGGGGGCAATGGGCCCAGTACTTC; cdr3_aa: CASSPEAGGQWAQYF
d_call: .; v_call: TRBV7-9; clone_size: many; j_call: TRBJ2-3; cdr3_nt: TGTGCCAGCAGCTCCAGCGGGCCCGCAGATACGCAGTATTTT; cdr3_aa: CASSSSGPADTQYF
d_call: TRBD2; v_call: TRBV24-1; clone_size: .; j_call: TRBJ2-1; cdr3_nt: TGTGCCACCAGTGATGTACTAGCGGGGAGTTACAATGAGCAGTTCTTC; cdr3_aa: CATSDVLAGSYNEQFF
d_call: .; v_call: TRBV20-1; clone_size: few; j_call: TRBJ1-5; cdr3_nt: TGCAGTGCTAGTAGTTATGGGGGAATATTGGGCCCCCAGCATTTT; cdr3_aa: CSASSYGGILGPQHF
d_call: .; v_call: TRBV6-2/TRBV6-3; clone_size: .; j_call: TRBJ1-5; cdr3_nt: TGTGCCAGCAACCTAAGACCAAGCAATCAGCCCCAGCATTTT; cdr3_aa: CASNLRPSNQPQHF
d_call: TRBD2; v_call: TRBV11-2; clone_size: few; j_call: TRBJ2-3; cdr3_nt: TGTGCCAGCAGCTTACAACCTAGCGGGGGCACAGATACGCAGTATTTT; cdr3_aa: CASSLQPSGGTDTQYF
d_call: .; v_call: TRBV20-1; clone_size: .; j_call: TRBJ2-3; cdr3_nt: TGCAGTGCTAGACCACTGACAGGCAGCACAGATACGCAGTATTTT; cdr3_aa: CSARPLTGSTDTQYF
d_call: TRBD2; v_call: TRBV13; clone_size: .; j_call: TRBJ2-7; cdr3_nt: TGTGCCAGCAGCCCACGGACTAGCGGGGGGTCTGGCTACGAGCAGTACTTC; cdr3_aa: CASSPRTSGGSGYEQYF
d_call: TRBD2; v_call: TRBV20-1; clone_size: few; j_call: TRBJ2-3; cdr3_nt: TGCAGTAAGACGGGGGGGCCCACAGATACGCAGTATTTT; cdr3_aa: CSKTGGPTDTQYF
d_call: TRBD2; v_call: TRBV11-2; clone_size: many; j_call: TRBJ2-3; cdr3_nt: TGTGCCAGCAGCCGACTAGCGGGGGGGACGGGAGATACGCAGTATTTT; cdr3_aa: CASSRLAGGTGDTQYF
d_call: .; v_call: TRBV20-1; clone_size: few; j_call: TRBJ1-1; cdr3_nt: TGCAGTGCTTCCCCAGGAGGAAACAGGGCCGGTCATGAAGCTTTCTTT; cdr3_aa: CSASPGGNRAGHEAFF
d_call: TRBD2; v_call: TRBV20-1; clone_size: .; j_call: TRBJ2-7; cdr3_nt: TGCAGTGCCCCCAGGCTGACTAGCTCATTGATCCCCTACGAGCAGTACTTC; cdr3_aa: CSAPRLTSSLIPYEQYF
d_call: .; v_call: TRBV5-1; clone_size: .; j_call: TRBJ2-7; cdr3_nt: TGCGCCAGCAGCTTGGCCGGGGATTATCGCTACGAGCAGTACTTC; cdr3_aa: CASSLAGDYRYEQYF
d_call: TRBD1; v_call: TRBV29-1; clone_size: .; j_call: TRBJ1-4; cdr3_nt: TGCAGTGCTGGACAGGGGAATGAAAAACTGTTTTTT; cdr3_aa: CSAGQGNEKLFF
d_call: TRBD1; v_call: TRBV18; clone_size: .; j_call: TRBJ1-1; cdr3_nt: TGTGCCAGCTCATACGACAGGGTCACTGAAGCTTTCTTT; cdr3_aa: CASSYDRVTEAFF
d_call: .; v_call: TRBV5-1; clone_size: .; j_call: TRBJ2-6; cdr3_nt: TGCGCCAGCAGCCCGCGACGGGATACCGCTGGGGCCAACGTCCTGACTTTC; cdr3_aa: CASSPRRDTAGANVLTF
d_call: .; v_call: TRBV11-2; clone_size: few; j_call: TRBJ2-4; cdr3_nt: TGTGCCAGCAGCTTGGGGGCGGGATGGGACATTCAGTACTTC; cdr3_aa: CASSLGAGWDIQYF
d_call: .; v_call: TRBV10-3; clone_size: .; j_call: TRBJ1-1; cdr3_nt: TGTGCCATCACACAACAGGAGGGCACTGAAGCTTTCTTT; cdr3_aa: CAITQQEGTEAFF
d_call: .; v_call: TRBV7-7; clone_size: .; j_call: TRBJ1-3; cdr3_nt: TGTGCTAGCAGCCCCTCGGACGGAAACACCATATATTTT; cdr3_aa: CASSPSDGNTIYF
d_call: .; v_call: TRBV4-1; clone_size: few; j_call: TRBJ1-5; cdr3_nt: TGCGCCAGCAGCCAAGACGAGGTAGTCCAGCCCCAGCATTTT; cdr3_aa: CASSQDEVVQPQHF
d_call: .; v_call: TRBV6-5; clone_size: .; j_call: TRBJ2-5; cdr3_nt: TGTGCCAGCAACCCTACCGGGGGCGGGGAGACCCAGTACTTC; cdr3_aa: CASNPTGGGETQYF
d_call: .; v_call: TRBV24-1; clone_size: few; j_call: TRBJ1-5; cdr3_nt: TGTGCCACCAGTGATGGGACACTTAATCAGCCCCAGCATTTT; cdr3_aa: CATSDGTLNQPQHF
d_call: .; v_call: TRBV4-1; clone_size: .; j_call: TRBJ2-3; cdr3_nt: TGCGCCAGCAGCCAAACGGGACCAGATACGCAGTATTTT; cdr3_aa: CASSQTGPDTQYF
d_call: TRBD2; v_call: TRBV4-1; clone_size: few; j_call: TRBJ2-2; cdr3_nt: TGCGCCAGCAGCCACGGCGGGGGGCCCTCCCGCACCGGGGAGCTGTTTTTT; cdr3_aa: CASSHGGGPSRTGELFF
d_call: .; v_call: TRBV7-9; clone_size: few; j_call: TRBJ1-1; cdr3_nt: TGTGCCAGCAGCTGGGAGCCGAGGGGGGACGGGAAGGCTTTCTTT; cdr3_aa: CASSWEPRGDGKAFF
d_call: .; v_call: TRBV5-1; clone_size: .; j_call: TRBJ1-1; cdr3_nt: TGCGCCAGCAGCTTGACATCTGAGAACACTGAAGCTTTCTTT; cdr3_aa: CASSLTSENTEAFF
d_call: .; v_call: TRBV28; clone_size: few; j_call: TRBJ2-2; cdr3_nt: TGTGCCAGCAGTCTAATTACCGGGGAGCTGTTTTTT; cdr3_aa: CASSLITGELFF
d_call: TRBD1; v_call: TRBV9; clone_size: many; j_call: TRBJ2-2; cdr3_nt: TGTGCCAGCAGCGTAGTAGGACAGGGTCACGGGGAGCTGTTTTTT; cdr3_aa: CASSVVGQGHGELFF
d_call: TRBD1; v_call: TRBV3-1; clone_size: medium-sized; j_call: TRBJ1-6; cdr3_nt: TGTGCCAGCAGCCAGGGGACAGGGGGCTCACCCCTCCACTTT; cdr3_aa: CASSQGTGGSPLHF
d_call: .; v_call: TRBV6-6; clone_size: few; j_call: TRBJ1-2; cdr3_nt: TGTGCCAGCAGCCAACAAGCCTATGAAGGCTACACCTTC; cdr3_aa: CASSQQAYEGYTF
d_call: .; v_call: TRBV11-2; clone_size: few; j_call: TRBJ2-7; cdr3_nt: TGTGCCAGCAGCTTGAGGGATGGGAACTACGAGCAGTACTTC; cdr3_aa: CASSLRDGNYEQYF
d_call: .; v_call: TRBV12-3/TRBV12-4; clone_size: .; j_call: TRBJ1-1; cdr3_nt: TGTGCCAGCACCAAGTGGGGGCGGGGCACTGAAGCTTTCTTT; cdr3_aa: CASTKWGRGTEAFF
d_call: .; v_call: TRBV19; clone_size: .; j_call: TRBJ1-5; cdr3_nt: TGTGCCAGTAGTAAAGTGAGGGACAATGGCAATCAGCCCCAGCATTTT; cdr3_aa: CASSKVRDNGNQPQHF
d_call: .; v_call: TRBV5-1; clone_size: many; j_call: TRBJ2-3; cdr3_nt: TGCGCCAGCAGCTTGGTTCCGGGGGGCACAGATACGCAGTATTTT; cdr3_aa: CASSLVPGGTDTQYF
d_call: .; v_call: TRBV7-8; clone_size: .; j_call: TRBJ2-3; cdr3_nt: TGTGCCAGCAGCTTGATGAGAGGGAGCACAGATACGCAGTATTTT; cdr3_aa: CASSLMRGSTDTQYF
d_call: .; v_call: TRBV20-1; clone_size: .; j_call: TRBJ1-2; cdr3_nt: TGCAGTGCTAGGCGGGGGATTGGCTACACCTTC; cdr3_aa: CSARRGIGYTF